The 23 T cell receptor beta chains below all came from one sample that was sequenced in a study of CD8 T cells in Susac syndrome. RNA was extracted with the RNeasy kit, and a quantity of about 0.45 to 1 ug was reverse transcribed using random hexamers. MiXCR was run by TCRdb on the immunoSEQ multiplex PCR reads, yielding one entry per CDR3 protein. The sample holds some 300,000 distinct CDR3 sequences; approximately 85% are singletons and the top ten take about 0.22%. What was sequenced was CD8+ T cells from PBMCs. All receptors come from a human donor with multiple sclerosis.

This sequence joins TRBV20-1 and TRBJ2-3; D not certain. Between the trimmed V and J ends, which lost 5 bases and 2 bases, there was a span of 11 bases. CDR1 is DFQATT and CDR2 is SNEGSKA in the germline V gene (reference sequence). The CDR3 loop spans 13 amino acids. The CDR3 nucleotides are TGCAGTGCTGTCGGGCGGAACACAGATACGCAGTATTTT. It encodes CSAVGRNTDTQYF.

V and J are TRBV7-9 and TRBJ1-2; no firm D call. The germline gives CDR1 SEHNR, CDR2 FQNEAQ (reference sequence). Trimming removed 2 bases from V and 3 bases from J, with 10 bases in between. CDR3 length equals 14 residues. CDR3 residues: CASSLLHGDYGYTF. Written as DNA, the CDR3 is TGTGCCAGCAGCTTACTTCACGGGGACTATGGCTACACCTTC. The variable domain in full, with the rest retrieved from reference TRBV7-9 and TRBJ1-2, is DTGVSQNPRHKITKRGQNVTFRCDPISEHNRLYWYRQTLGQGPEFLTYFQNEAQLEKSRLLSDRFSAERPKGSFSTLEIQRTEQGDSAMYLCASSLLHGDYGYTFGSGTRLTVV.

With regard to this clonotype: The junction departs from the called germline gene at one end, perhaps through a read error. The CDR3 loop is CASSQDPAANTEVFF. CDR3 sequence (DNA): TGTGCCAGCAGCCAAGATCCCGCAGCGAACACTGAAGTTTTCTTT. The gene calls are TRBV3-1 and TRBJ1-1; D is unresolved. Germline lookup yields CDR1 LGHDT and CDR2 YNNKEL (reference sequence). This CDR3 contains 15 residues.

This chain connects TRBV5-6 to TRBJ2-1, with D hard to call. The CDR3 spans 14 residues. V dropped 4 bases and J dropped 2 bases, with 10 bases sitting between them. Per germline, CDR1 SGHDT and CDR2 YYEEEE. The CDR3 nucleotides read TGTGCCAGCAGCCTCAGAAGTCCCTACAATGAGCAGTTCTTC. Protein: CASSLRSPYNEQFF.

This clonotype was seen once. The chain employs TRBV27 and TRBJ2-2; D possibly uses TRBD1 or TRBD2 (6 bases each). The germline CDR1 and CDR2 sequences are MNHEY and SMNVEV (reference sequence). V lost 5 bases and J 6 bases, leaving 10 bases between the germline ends. This CDR3 is 13 amino acids long. DNA for the CDR3: TGTGCCAGCAGTCCTGGGGGGCCCGGGGAGCTGTTTTTT. This codes for CASSPGGPGELFF.

The J gene is TRBJ2-1, the V gene TRBV5-1, with 10 nucleotides matching TRBD2. This CDR3 comprises 16 residues. Germline lookup yields CDR1 SGHRS and CDR2 YFSETQ. The trim removed 1 base at V and 6 bases at J, leaving 7 bases unmatched. The CDR3 DNA is TGCGCCAGCAGCTTGTCAGGGCTAGCGGGAGCCAATGAGCAGTTCTTC. Translation: CASSLSGLAGANEQFF.

The chain is built from TRBV9 and TRBJ2-2; D not certain. Germline V gives CDR1 SGDLS, CDR2 YYNGEE. This CDR3 is 13 amino acids long. V was trimmed by 4 bases and J by 6 bases, leaving 10 bases between them. This CDR3 reads CASSPKTAGELFF. The DNA of the CDR3 is TGTGCCAGCAGCCCTAAGACCGCCGGGGAGCTGTTTTTT.

The genes are TRBV27 and TRBJ2-7; 12 positions match TRBD1. This CDR3 is built from 16 residues. Germline CDR1 reads MNHEY; CDR2 reads SMNVEV (reference sequence). V lost 4 bases to trimming and J lost 6 bases; unmatched junction nucleotides: 10. The CDR3 DNA is TGTGCCAGCAGTTACGCTCTGGGACAGGGGGCCTGCGAGCAGTACTTC. Translating it yields CASSYALGQGACEQYF.

This clonotype came up once. V and J are TRBV5-6 and TRBJ1-1, with 7 bases lining up with TRBD1. With V trimmed by 1 base and J by 4 bases, 19 bases remained unmatched. Germline CDR1 and CDR2: SGHDT and YYEEEE. There are 19 residues in the CDR3. The CDR3 sequence is CASSLPGVGAGGGGTEAFF. CDR3 bases: TGTGCCAGCAGCTTGCCCGGCGTGGGGGCAGGGGGAGGTGGCACTGAAGCTTTCTTT. Filled out from reference TRBV5-6 and TRBJ1-1, the complete variable domain reads DAGVTQSPTHLIKTRGQQVTLRCSPKSGHDTVSWYQQALGQGPQFIFQYYEEEERQRGNFPDRFSGHQFPNYSSELNVNALLLGDSALYLCASSLPGVGAGGGGTEAFFGQGTRLTVV.

The chain combines TRBV27 with TRBJ2-7; 7 nucleotides line up with TRBD1. The V and J ends lost 1 base and 2 bases, in that order; junction bases with no gene match: 8. Germline loops: CDR1 MNHEY, CDR2 SMNVEV (reference sequence). The CDR3 covers 16 residues. Written as DNA, the CDR3 is TGTGCCAGCAGTTTATTCTTCGTCGGACAGGCCTACGAGCAGTACTTC. It is translated as CASSLFFVGQAYEQYF.

This chain joins TRBV3-1 and TRBJ2-1, with TRBD1 as a possible D gene (5 bases). The CDR3 contains 17 residues. V dropped 0 bases and J dropped 0 bases, with 12 bases sitting between them. Germline assignment: CDR1 LGHDT and CDR2 YNNKEL (reference sequence). CDR3 bases: TGTGCCAGCAGCCAAGATCTACCTGACAGCTCCTACAATGAGCAGTTCTTC. Translating gives CASSQDLPDSSYNEQFF.

The rearrangement uses TRBV29-1 and TRBJ2-2; 8 bases fit TRBD2. Germline V lookup: CDR1 SQVTM, CDR2 ANQGSEA. The CDR3 extends over 16 amino acids. The J segment lost 6 bases and the V segment lost 3 bases, leaving 12 bases of the junction unmatched. The CDR3, as DNA: TGCAGCGTTGAGTTAGCGGGATCGCATCCCCCCGGGGAGCTGTTTTTT. It translates to CSVELAGSHPPGELFF.

The chain is built from TRBV4-3 and TRBJ1-4; 9 bases align to TRBD1. The length of the CDR3 is 15 residues. V dropped 4 bases and J dropped 7; count of bases not matched to a gene: 7. The V gene's germline CDR1 is LGHNA and CDR2 YSLEER. CDR3 residues: CASSLRDREGEKLFF. In nucleotides, the CDR3 is TGCGCCAGCAGCCTTCGGGACAGGGAGGGTGAAAAACTGTTTTTT.

The chain employs TRBV20-1 and TRBJ2-7; TRBD2 might be the D (7 bases). V dropped 3 bases and J dropped 0 bases, with 9 bases sitting between them. CDR3 size: 13 residues. Germline CDR1 and CDR2: DFQATT and SNEGSKA (reference sequence). In DNA, the CDR3 is TGCAGTGCTAGTGGGGGGGCCTCCTACGAGCAGTACTTC. This codes for CSASGGASYEQYF.

This clonotype was seen a few times. The rearrangement links TRBV4-1 to TRBJ2-1; TRBD2 is a possible D gene (5 bases). The CDR3 covers 16 residues. The V and J ends lost 4 bases and 0 bases respectively, with 13 bases between them. The germline V gene encodes CDR1 MGHRA and CDR2 YSYEKL. The CDR3 region is CASSRNIASSYNEQFF. CDR3 in DNA: TGCGCCAGCAGCCGGAACATAGCGAGCTCCTACAATGAGCAGTTCTTC.

The V and J genes are TRBV27 and TRBJ2-1, with TRBD2 matching over 12 bases. Trimming at V came to 4 bases and at J to 5 bases, leaving 6 bases not matched to a gene. The CDR3 is 16 amino acids. Germline CDR1 reads MNHEY; CDR2 reads SMNVEV (reference sequence). This chain's CDR3 is CASSSGLAGFNNEQFF. As DNA, the CDR3 is TGTGCCAGCAGTTCCGGACTAGCGGGATTTAACAATGAGCAGTTCTTC.

The chain uses TRBV14 and TRBJ2-7; D may match TRBD1 or TRBD2 (6 bases each). The germline gives CDR1 SGHDN, CDR2 FVKESK. The CDR3 is 16 residues long. V dropped 6 bases and J dropped 3 bases, with 21 bases sitting between them. The CDR3 region is CASRSEEGGFFYEQYF. CDR3 coding DNA: TGTGCCAGCAGATCGGAGGAGGGGGGTTTTTTCTACGAGCAGTACTTC.

This clonotype has more than one count but fewer than ten. This chain uses TRBV5-4 with TRBJ1-1; 8 bases map to TRBD1. CDR1 is SGHNT, CDR2 YYREEE, per germline (reference sequence). The CDR3 totals 13 residues. J lost 4 bases, V lost 2 bases, and 1 base had no gene match. The DNA for the CDR3 is TGTGCCAGCAGCTTTACAGGGGGCACTGAAGCTTTCTTT. It yields the protein CASSFTGGTEAFF.

This chain links TRBV9 with TRBJ2-5; 8 bases map to TRBD2. Trimming cost V 4 bases and J 4 bases; bases outside gene matches: 9. The CDR3 has 15 amino acids. From germline, CDR1 is SGDLS and CDR2 YYNGEE. CDR3 nucleotides: TGTGCCAGCAGCCGCGGGGTAGCGGGATTAGAGACCCAGTACTTC. This encodes CASSRGVAGLETQYF. Full variable domain (outside the CDR3, taken from reference TRBV9 and TRBJ2-5): DSGVTQTPKHLITATGQRVTLRCSPRSGDLSVYWYQQSLDQGLQFLIQYYNGEERAKGNILERFSAQQFPDLHSELNLSSLELGDSALYFCASSRGVAGLETQYFGPGTRLLVL.

The V and J genes are TRBV6-2 or TRBV6-3 and TRBJ2-1; D ambiguous. The CDR3 consists of 15 residues. Trimming left V 2 bases short and J 0 bases short, with 8 bases between. Germline V gene data show CDR1 as MNHEY and CDR2 as SVGEGT. CDR3 coding DNA: TGTGCCAGCAGTTACCCCCCCGGCTCCTACAATGAGCAGTTCTTC. Translation: CASSYPPGSYNEQFF.

This clonotype was detected a few times. This chain connects TRBV6-1 to TRBJ2-7, with no clear D. V was pared by 6 bases and J by 0 bases, with 15 bases between. The CDR3 has 15 amino acids. Germline lookup yields CDR1 MNHNS and CDR2 SASEGT. CDR3 sequence reads: CASSSFLQSSYEQYF. CDR3 bases: TGTGCCAGCAGCTCATTCCTGCAGAGCTCCTACGAGCAGTACTTC.

The chain links TRBV9 to TRBJ1-5; no clear D. The CDR3 consists of 13 residues. Germline assignment: CDR1 SGDLS and CDR2 YYNGEE. Trimming took 0 bases from V and 3 from J, leaving 4 bases between them. CDR3 coding DNA: TGTGCCAGCAGCGTAGGGACCAATCAGCCCCAGCATTTT. Protein product: CASSVGTNQPQHF.

The rearrangement uses TRBV9 and TRBJ2-3, with 7 bases fitting TRBD2. Trimming took 4 bases from V and 2 from J; bases not matched to a gene: 7. Per the germline V gene, CDR1 is SGDLS and CDR2 is YYNGEE. The CDR3 covers 15 residues. CDR3 sequence: CASSRSSGYTDTQYF. In DNA form, the CDR3 reads TGTGCCAGCAGCAGGTCTAGCGGATACACAGATACGCAGTATTTT.